One sample yielded the 32 T cell receptor beta chains listed below, sequenced in a study of OX40 agonist ivuxolimab in advanced cancers. TCRdb's table, derived via immunoSEQ multiplex PCR, lists solely in-frame clones and lacks some. This table holds around 75,000 clones, about nine tenths found once. The sequenced sample was CD4+ or CD8+ T cells sorted from blood, obtained in a trial of the OX40 agonist ivuxolimab. The receptors here all came from an adult with an advanced solid tumor such as melanoma, head and neck, liver or kidney cancer.

The chain employs TRBV6-5 and TRBJ1-1, with D uncertain. Trimming took off 0 bases at V and 11 bases at J, with 10 bases between the two ends. Germline V gene sequence: CDR1 MNHEY, CDR2 SVGAGI. The CDR3 has 12 residues. The CDR3 sequence: CASSYSPGLAFF. CDR3 bases: TGTGCCAGCAGTTACTCTCCGGGATTGGCTTTCTTT.

DNA for the CDR3: TGCGCCAGCAGCTTGGCCGTCGGGAATCAAGAGACCCAGTACTTC. Translated: CASSLAVGNQETQYF. The J gene is TRBJ2-5, the V gene TRBV5-1, with D maybe TRBD2 (5 bases). The germline gives CDR1 SGHRS, CDR2 YFSETQ. Deletions cut 0 bases from V and 2 bases from J, with 11 bases between. The CDR3 spans 15 residues.

The chain links TRBV5-4 to TRBJ2-1; D call uncertain. V lost 4 bases to trimming and J lost 1 base, with 12 bases between them. Germline CDR1 SGHNT, CDR2 YYREEE (reference sequence). This CDR3 has 15 residues. CDR3 bases: TGTGCCAGCAGCAACATCCTCGGGTCCTACAATGAGCAGTTCTTC. It is translated as CASSNILGSYNEQFF. Full variable domain (outside the CDR3, taken from reference TRBV5-4 and TRBJ2-1): ETGVTQSPTHLIKTRGQQVTLRCSSQSGHNTVSWYQQALGQGPQFIFQYYREEENGRGNFPPRFSGLQFPNYSSELNVNALELDDSALYLCASSNILGSYNEQFFGPGTRLTVL.

This clone was seen a few times. V and J are TRBV7-2 and TRBJ1-2; D is unclear. CDR1 and CDR2 from the germline V gene are SGHTA and FQGNSA. The CDR3 is 12 residues long. Trimming removed 4 bases at V and 5 bases at J, with 8 bases between. The CDR3 bases are TGTGCCAGCAGCTCCTCTCGTTATGGCTACACCTTC. As protein: CASSSSRYGYTF. The complete variable domain, with remaining parts taken from reference TRBV7-2 and TRBJ1-2, reads GAGVSQSPSNKVTEKGKDVELRCDPISGHTALYWYRQSLGQGLEFLIYFQGNSAPDKSGLPSDRFSAERTGGSVSTLTIQRTQQEDSAVYLCASSSSRYGYTFGSGTRLTVV.

This clone occurred once. The genes are TRBV9 and TRBJ1-4; D gene ambiguous. The CDR3 contains 13 residues. Between the trimmed V and J ends, which lost 4 bases and 0 bases, there was a span of 4 bases. CDR1 and CDR2 from the germline V gene are SGDLS and YYNGEE. CDR3: CASSSTTNEKLFF. The CDR3 nucleotides are TGTGCCAGCAGCTCGACAACTAATGAAAAACTGTTTTTT.

The rearrangement links TRBV19 to TRBJ2-3; D remains ambiguous. CDR1 LNHDA and CDR2 SQIVND come from the germline V gene (reference sequence). CDR3 length: 16 amino acids. V shed 4 bases and J shed 1 base, with 15 bases lying between them. The CDR3: CASSTLAHRGTDTQYF. In DNA, the CDR3 is TGTGCCAGTAGTACCCTCGCGCACCGAGGCACAGATACGCAGTATTTT.

CDR3 sequence (DNA): TGCGCCAGCAGCTTGGTACGGGGGCAGAACACTGAAGCTTTCTTT. Protein product: CASSLVRGQNTEAFF. The chain has TRBV5-1 and TRBJ1-1; a possible D gene is TRBD1 (6 bases). The germline CDR1 and CDR2 sequences are SGHRS and YFSETQ. This CDR3 spans 15 amino acids. V was shortened by 0 bases and J by 1 base, with 10 bases between the two germline ends.

V and J are TRBV5-4 and TRBJ1-6, with 11 bases that match TRBD1. This CDR3 comprises 17 residues. The germline gives CDR1 SGHNT, CDR2 YYREEE (reference sequence). J gave up 0 bases and V 3 bases, and 2 bases lay outside the gene matches. The CDR3 region is CASSWGTGGSYNSPLHF. The DNA for the CDR3 is TGTGCCAGCAGCTGGGGGACAGGGGGCTCCTATAATTCACCCCTCCACTTT.

This clone appeared a few times. The CDR3 reads CASSLNTANTEAFF. In DNA form, the CDR3 reads TGCGCCAGCAGCTTGAATACAGCTAACACTGAAGCTTTCTTT. The rearrangement joins TRBV5-1 to TRBJ1-1; no clear D gene. The V gene lost 1 base and the J gene lost 2 bases, with 9 bases spanning the gap. This CDR3 spans 14 amino acids. CDR1 and CDR2 from the germline V gene are SGHRS and YFSETQ. The variable domain in full, with the rest retrieved from reference TRBV5-1 and TRBJ1-1, is KAGVTQTPRYLIKTRGQQVTLSCSPISGHRSVSWYQQTPGQGLQFLFEYFSETQRNKGNFPGRFSGRQFSNSRSEMNVSTLELGDSALYLCASSLNTANTEAFFGQGTRLTVV.

This chain joins TRBV5-1 and TRBJ1-1, with D tentatively TRBD1 (5 bases). The CDR3 length is 14 residues. Germline V gene lookup returns CDR1 SGHRS and CDR2 YFSETQ. The germline V and J ends were trimmed by 1 base and 1 base, with 8 bases remaining between them. The CDR3 spells CASSLQGPNTEAFF. DNA of the CDR3: TGCGCCAGCAGCTTGCAGGGACCGAACACTGAAGCTTTCTTT.

V usage is TRBV5-1 and J usage is TRBJ1-1, with no clear D. V was shortened by 0 bases and J by 3 bases, with 6 bases between the two germline ends. Germline CDR1 and CDR2: SGHRS and YFSETQ. The CDR3 spans 13 residues. The CDR3 sequence: CASSLEADTEAFF. The CDR3 DNA is TGCGCCAGCAGCTTGGAAGCGGACACTGAAGCTTTCTTT.

This clone was found once. J is TRBJ2-5 and V is TRBV4-1; D may be TRBD1 or TRBD2 (6 bases each). There are 12 residues in the CDR3. Trimming cost V 4 bases and J 7 bases, with 10 bases left between them. Germline-derived CDR1 and CDR2 are MGHRA and YSYEKL. DNA for the CDR3: TGCGCCAGCAGCCTCGAGGGGGGGACCCAGTACTTC. Amino acids: CASSLEGGTQYF.

The chain employs TRBV5-1 and TRBJ2-7, with D possibly being TRBD1 (6 bases). Deletions cut 0 bases from V and 1 base from J, with 8 bases between. From germline, CDR1 is SGHRS and CDR2 YFSETQ. The CDR3 runs 14 residues. CDR3 DNA sequence: TGCGCCAGCAGCTTGGAGGGGGAATCCTACGAGCAGTACTTC. Protein: CASSLEGESYEQYF.

J is TRBJ2-5 and V is TRBV7-2; 7 nucleotides align to TRBD1. CDR1 and CDR2 (germline): SGHTA, FQGNSA. The junction had 6 bases not matched to a gene; V was cut back by 3 bases and J by 5 bases. The CDR3 is 14 residues long. CDR3 in amino acids: CASSFNRGLETQYF. As DNA, the CDR3 is TGTGCCAGCAGCTTTAACAGGGGTTTGGAGACCCAGTACTTC.

The CDR3 DNA is TGTGCCAGCAGCCCTGGGACAGATACGCAGTATTTT. Protein sequence: CASSPGTDTQYF. This chain links TRBV2 with TRBJ2-3; D gene ambiguous. This CDR3 comprises 12 residues. Germline values: CDR1 SNHLY, CDR2 FYNNEI. V lost 6 bases to trimming and J lost 3 bases, with 7 bases between them.

The V call is TRBV6-1, the J call TRBJ1-2, with 9 bases fitting TRBD1. This CDR3 spans 15 amino acids. J was trimmed by 4 bases and V by 4 bases; bases with no gene match: 7. Germline loops: CDR1 MNHNS, CDR2 SASEGT. For the CDR3, the DNA is TGTGCCAGCAGTGCCTCCGGGACAGGGCCCTATGGCTACACCTTC. Protein: CASSASGTGPYGYTF.

The genes are TRBV7-2 and TRBJ2-1; 13 bases fit TRBD2. Germline CDR1 and CDR2: SGHTA and FQGNSA. The J segment lost 12 bases and the V segment lost 5 bases, leaving 13 bases of the junction unmatched. The CDR3 contains 16 residues. CDR3 bases: TGTGCCAGCAGCCGACTAGCGGGAGGACGCCCGCCAGGGCAGTTCTTC. It translates to CASSRLAGGRPPGQFF. The variable domain in full, completed from reference TRBV7-2 and TRBJ2-1, reads GAGVSQSPSNKVTEKGKDVELRCDPISGHTALYWYRQSLGQGLEFLIYFQGNSAPDKSGLPSDRFSAERTGGSVSTLTIQRTQQEDSAVYLCASSRLAGGRPPGQFFGPGTRLTVL.

The chain employs TRBV6-1 and TRBJ1-6; D gene unclear. Germline values: CDR1 MNHNS, CDR2 SASEGT. Trimming removed 6 bases at V and 0 bases at J, with 3 bases between. CDR3 length equals 13 residues. CDR3 DNA sequence: TGTGCCAGCAGGGGCTCCTATAATTCACCCCTCCACTTT. It yields the protein CASRGSYNSPLHF.

This sequence joins TRBV30 and TRBJ2-5; 10 nucleotides align to TRBD1. The V and J ends lost 7 bases and 1 base, in that order; junction bases with no gene match: 6. Germline V lookup: CDR1 GTSNPN, CDR2 SVGIG (reference sequence). This CDR3 contains 14 residues. In DNA form, the CDR3 reads TGTGCCTACCCGGGACAGGGGTTCCAAGAGACCCAGTACTTC. Encoded protein: CAYPGQGFQETQYF.

The V call is TRBV6-5, the J call TRBJ1-4; D is perhaps TRBD1 (5 bases). The CDR3 contains 14 residues. Looked up from germline, CDR1 is MNHEY and CDR2 is SVGAGI. Trimming cost V 4 bases and J 5 bases, with 11 bases left between them. CDR3: CASSWGPQNEKLFF. CDR3 DNA sequence: TGTGCCAGCAGTTGGGGACCCCAAAATGAAAAACTGTTTTTT.

The rearrangement uses TRBV28 and TRBJ2-1, with 14 bases matching TRBD2. The CDR3 sequence is 15 residues long. The germline CDR1 and CDR2 sequences are MDHEN and SYDVKM. V lost 7 bases, J lost 8 bases, and 7 bases stayed unmatched. Here the CDR3 reads CASNWGTSGSYEQFF. The CDR3 coding sequence is TGTGCCAGCAATTGGGGGACTAGCGGGAGCTATGAGCAGTTCTTC. Variable domain in full (rest from reference TRBV28 and TRBJ2-1): DVKVTQSSRYLVKRTGEKVFLECVQDMDHENMFWYRQDPGLGLRLIYFSYDVKMKEKGDIPEGYSVSREKKERFSLILESASTNQTSMYLCASNWGTSGSYEQFFGPGTRLTVL.

This rearrangement joins TRBV4-2 to TRBJ2-2; D may be TRBD2 (5 bases). The ends were cut back, 0 bases at V and 5 bases at J, with 10 bases in the middle. CDR3 size: 15 residues. Germline assignment: CDR1 LGHNA and CDR2 YNFKEQ. The chain's CDR3 is CASSQDVWRTGELFF. CDR3 bases: TGTGCCAGCAGCCAAGATGTGTGGAGGACCGGGGAGCTGTTTTTT.

As concerns this clone: This could be a read error, since a much larger clone is one nucleotide away. This chain uses TRBV4-1 with TRBJ2-5; the match to TRBD2 covers 14 bases. V shed 1 base, J shed 5 bases, and the junction held 3 bases outside the gene matches. This CDR3 contains 16 residues. Germline lookup yields CDR1 MGHRA and CDR2 YSYEKL. CDR3 in amino acids: CASSQGTSGRWETQYF. Here the CDR3 DNA reads TGCGCCAGCAGCCAAGGGACTAGCGGGAGGTGGGAGACCCAGTACTTC.

This sequence joins TRBV2 and TRBJ1-2; D remains ambiguous. V was shortened by 3 bases and J by 6 bases, with 11 bases between the two germline ends. This CDR3 contains 13 residues. CDR1 is SNHLY, CDR2 FYNNEI, per germline. The CDR3 bases are TGTGCCAGCAGTGAGGGCCAGTTCAATGGCTACACCTTC. Protein product: CASSEGQFNGYTF.

This chain joins TRBV6-6 and TRBJ2-7, with 11 bases fitting TRBD1. This CDR3 comprises 15 residues. With V trimmed by 2 bases and J by 2 bases, 2 bases remained unmatched. CDR1 and CDR2 (germline): MNHNY, SVGAGI (reference sequence). CDR3 DNA sequence: TGTGCCAGCAGTTACCCGGGACAGGGGGCCTACGAGCAGTACTTC. Translating gives CASSYPGQGAYEQYF.

The chain employs TRBV4-2 and TRBJ1-4; no definite D call. The CDR3 sequence is 17 residues long. Germline-derived CDR1 and CDR2 are LGHNA and YNFKEQ. V dropped 0 bases and J dropped 4 bases, with 15 bases sitting between them. The CDR3, as DNA: TGTGCCAGCAGCCAAGATATCCGGGAGAGCTTTAATGAAAAACTGTTTTTT. This sequence encodes CASSQDIRESFNEKLFF.

The chain couples TRBV5-8 to TRBJ2-3, with D possibly matching TRBD2 (5 bases). In germline, CDR1 is SGHTS, CDR2 YDEGEE. This CDR3 is built from 15 residues. Trimming pared 2 bases from V and 1 base from J, leaving 11 bases between. DNA of the CDR3: TGTGCCAGCAGCTTACCCCAGCGGCGCACAGATACGCAGTATTTT. Translation gives CASSLPQRRTDTQYF.

The V gene is TRBV5-5, the J gene TRBJ1-2; D unclear. Germline V gene data show CDR1 as SGHKS and CDR2 as YYEKEE (reference sequence). This CDR3 comprises 13 residues. V lost 3 bases to trimming and J lost 3 bases, with 9 bases between them. CDR3 residues: CASSSAVDYGYTF. Here the CDR3 DNA reads TGTGCCAGCAGCTCGGCGGTGGACTATGGCTACACCTTC.

The sample holds a few counts of this clone. This sample includes further DNA sequences coding for the same CDR3. The gene calls are TRBV2 and TRBJ2-2; D perhaps matches TRBD2 (6 bases). Trimming left V 4 bases short and J 6 bases short, with 9 bases between. From germline, CDR1 is SNHLY and CDR2 FYNNEI. CDR3 length: 13 amino acids. CDR3 region: CASSAGVAGELFF. The DNA for the CDR3 is TGTGCCAGCAGTGCGGGAGTAGCCGGGGAGCTGTTTTTT.

The chain uses TRBV5-1 and TRBJ2-5; D may match TRBD1 or TRBD2 (5 bases each). The CDR3 has 18 amino acids. CDR1 and CDR2 from the germline V gene are SGHRS and YFSETQ. V was trimmed by 3 bases and J by 1 base, leaving 22 bases between them. CDR3 in amino acids: CASSYRKGRLALQETQYF. CDR3 DNA sequence: TGCGCCAGCAGCTACCGGAAGGGGCGGCTAGCCCTCCAAGAGACCCAGTACTTC.

This clone has only a few counts. This rearrangement joins TRBV28 to TRBJ1-1; possibly TRBD1 for D (5 bases). The V gene's germline CDR1 is MDHEN and CDR2 SYDVKM. Trimming cost V 7 bases and J 1 base, with 13 bases left between them. This CDR3 spans 14 amino acids. This CDR3 is CASKLQGPNTEAFF. The CDR3 DNA follows: TGTGCCAGCAAGCTTCAGGGACCGAACACTGAAGCTTTCTTT.

The V and J genes are TRBV5-1 and TRBJ1-5, with TRBD1 as a possible D gene (5 bases). V shed 1 base and J shed 6 bases, with 11 bases lying between them. The CDR3 spans 14 residues. Germline V gene lookup returns CDR1 SGHRS and CDR2 YFSETQ. The DNA for the CDR3 is TGCGCCAGCAGCTTGTACGGGGGGGGTCAGCCCCAGCATTTT. Protein sequence: CASSLYGGGQPQHF. Full variable domain (missing parts from reference TRBV5-1 and TRBJ1-5): KAGVTQTPRYLIKTRGQQVTLSCSPISGHRSVSWYQQTPGQGLQFLFEYFSETQRNKGNFPGRFSGRQFSNSRSEMNVSTLELGDSALYLCASSLYGGGQPQHFGDGTRLSIL.